This is a list of T cell receptor beta chains from one sample in a study of cytomegalovirus exposure and HLA in healthy donors. Clones were sequenced by immunoSEQ multiplex PCR, and TCRdb holds only the in-frame ones, with some missing. The table records fewer than 150,000 clones, roughly 83% of them present only once. The material sequenced was PBMCs. The origin of the receptors is a man in his forties or fifties in good health and CMV-seropositive. The CDR3 runs from the conserved cysteine through the conserved F or W. D genes are given only for firm matches. Rows give clone size only sometimes, using once, few, many, or a class for an expanded clone.

- | - | TRBJ1-3 | TRBV29-1 | CSVEGGGGSGNTIYF | TGCAGCGTCGAAGGTGGGGGGGGGTCTGGAAACACCATATATTTT
- | TRBD2 | TRBJ2-5 | TRBV7-3 | CASSDKGLAEETQYF | TGTGCCAGCAGCGATAAAGGACTAGCGGAAGAGACCCAGTACTTC
- | TRBD2 | TRBJ2-1 | TRBV14 | CASSQGTSDYNEQFF | TGTGCCAGCAGCCAAGGTACTAGCGATTACAATGAGCAGTTCTTC
- | - | TRBJ2-7 | TRBV18 | CASSPRDSHYEQYF | TGTGCCAGCTCACCAAGGGACTCACACTACGAGCAGTACTTC
- | - | TRBJ2-1 | TRBV10-3 | CAISTIPGGRERSYNEQFF | TGTGCCATCAGTACCATCCCCGGGGGGCGGGAGCGGTCCTACAATGAGCAGTTCTTC
once | TRBD1 | TRBJ1-2 | TRBV29-1 | CSADREGVRYGYTF | TGCAGCGCTGACAGGGAAGGGGTGAGGTATGGCTACACCTTC
- | - | TRBJ2-3 | TRBV5-1 | CASSLVGGMDTQYF | TGCGCCAGCAGCTTGGTCGGAGGGATGGATACGCAGTATTTT
- | TRBD1 | TRBJ1-6 | TRBV30 | CAWSQTGGNSPLHF | TGTGCCTGGAGCCAAACAGGGGGGAATTCACCCCTCCACTTT
- | - | TRBJ2-1 | TRBV5-4 | CASSPGGAGNEQFF | TGTGCCAGCAGCCCGGGCGGGGCCGGCAATGAGCAATTCTTC
- | TRBD1 | TRBJ1-2 | TRBV6-4 | CASSRQGKVYGYTF | TGTGCCAGCAGTCGACAGGGAAAGGTCTATGGCTACACCTTC
- | TRBD1 | TRBJ2-3 | TRBV5-1 | CASSSSGQGRDTQYF | TGCGCCAGCAGTTCCTCTGGACAGGGCCGAGATACGCAGTATTTT
- | - | TRBJ2-7 | TRBV19 | CASSISAGFTYEQYF | TGTGCCAGTAGTATATCGGCAGGTTTTACCTACGAGCAGTACTTC
- | TRBD2 | TRBJ2-7 | TRBV4-1 | CASSRGLAEGYEQYF | TGCGCCAGCAGCCGTGGACTAGCGGAGGGATACGAGCAGTACTTC
once | TRBD1 | TRBJ2-7 | TRBV4-1 | CASSQEPGQAQEQYF | TGCGCCAGCAGCCAAGAGCCGGGACAGGCACAGGAGCAGTACTTC
once | - | TRBJ2-1 | TRBV11-3 | CASRNEEMGGQFF | TGTGCCAGCAGAAACGAAGAAATGGGAGGGCAGTTCTTC
- | - | TRBJ2-1 | TRBV7-9 | CASSLTPGDEQFF | TGTGCCAGCAGCCTTACCCCAGGGGATGAGCAGTTCTTC
- | - | TRBJ1-2 | TRBV19 | CASSVGHRNYGYTF | TGTGCCAGTAGTGTGGGACATAGAAACTATGGCTACACCTTC
- | - | TRBJ1-5 | TRBV30 | CAWSGFAGDNQPQHF | TGTGCCTGGAGTGGGTTTGCAGGGGACAATCAGCCCCAGCATTTT
once | - | TRBJ1-1 | TRBV7-9 | CASSLDRAEAFF | TGTGCCAGCAGCTTAGACCGGGCTGAAGCTTTCTTT
- | TRBD1 | TRBJ1-1 | TRBV2 | CASSDPGQVQAFF | TGTGCCAGCAGTGATCCCGGACAGGTTCAAGCTTTCTTT
- | - | TRBJ1-1 | TRBV5-1 | CASSSRVRATEAFF | TGCGCCAGCAGCTCCAGGGTTCGGGCCACTGAAGCTTTCTTT
- | - | TRBJ1-1 | TRBV27 | CASSFFPGLNTEAFF | TGTGCCAGCAGTTTCTTCCCAGGGTTGAACACTGAAGCTTTCTTT
- | - | TRBJ1-5 | TRBV18 | CASSPGDFQPQHF | TGTGCCAGCTCACCCGGCGACTTCCAGCCCCAGCATTTT
- | TRBD2 | TRBJ2-3 | TRBV11-3 | CASSLGGTTTDTQYF | TGTGCCAGCAGCTTAGGCGGGACTACGACAGATACGCAGTATTTT
- | - | TRBJ2-5 | TRBV5-4 | CASSSQLGSSETQYF | TGTGCCAGCAGCTCCCAACTAGGGAGTTCTGAGACCCAGTACTTC
- | TRBD1 | TRBJ1-6 | TRBV9 | CASSALQGGNSPLHF | TGTGCCAGCAGCGCGTTACAGGGGGGGAATTCACCCCTCCACTTT
- | TRBD2 | TRBJ2-1 | TRBV10-3 | CAMTSGNSYNEQFF | TGTGCCATGACTAGCGGGAACTCCTACAATGAGCAGTTCTTC
- | - | TRBJ1-3 | TRBV29-1 | CSVDGTNSGNTIYF | TGCAGCGTAGACGGGACAAACTCTGGAAACACCATATATTTT
- | TRBD1 | TRBJ1-3 | TRBV19 | CASSMPGQGNGNTIYF | TGTGCCAGTAGTATGCCGGGACAGGGAAATGGAAACACCATATATTTT
- | - | TRBJ1-1 | TRBV7-2 | CASSLGGTLTEAFF | TGTGCCAGCAGCTTAGGAGGGACACTAACTGAAGCTTTCTTT
- | - | TRBJ1-5 | TRBV6-1 | CASSEAYSRGHQPQHF | TGTGCCAGCAGTGAGGCGTATAGCAGGGGCCATCAGCCCCAGCATTTT
- | - | TRBJ1-1 | TRBV6-6 | CASSYGETEAFF | TGTGCCAGCAGTTACGGGGAGACTGAAGCTTTCTTT
- | - | TRBJ1-2 | TRBV30 | CAWIPGRGNYGYTF | TGTGCCTGGATCCCGGGACGGGGGAACTATGGCTACACCTTC
- | - | TRBJ2-1 | TRBV27 | CASSLFSGARRGEQFF | TGTGCCAGCAGTTTGTTTTCGGGAGCGAGGAGAGGTGAGCAGTTCTTC
- | - | TRBJ1-5 | TRBV10-1 | CARRGGVAGNQPQHF | TGCGCCAGGCGGGGGGGAGTTGCGGGCAATCAGCCCCAGCATTTT
once | - | TRBJ1-2 | TRBV29-1 | CSVEDSAHGYTF | TGCAGCGTTGAAGATAGCGCCCATGGCTACACCTTC
- | TRBD1 | TRBJ2-7 | TRBV18 | CASSHRDSSYEQYF | TGTGCCAGCTCACATCGGGACAGCTCCTACGAGCAGTACTTC
- | TRBD2 | TRBJ2-7 | TRBV2 | CASSVWEGQAHEQYF | TGTGCCAGCAGTGTGTGGGAGGGCCAGGCCCACGAGCAGTACTTC
once | TRBD1 | TRBJ1-6 | TRBV5-1 | CASTLTGTGGSPLHF | TGCGCCAGCACACTCACCGGGACAGGGGGTTCACCCCTCCACTTT
- | TRBD1 | TRBJ1-6 | TRBV6-1 | CASSSGQGNSPLHF | TGTGCCAGCAGTTCGGGACAGGGAAATTCACCCCTCCACTTT
- | - | TRBJ1-5 | TRBV30 | CAWSAQGQPQHF | TGTGCCTGGAGTGCCCAGGGTCAGCCCCAGCATTTT
- | TRBD1 | TRBJ1-3 | TRBV9 | CASSGPGQGARNTIYF | TGTGCCAGCAGCGGACCGGGACAGGGGGCTAGAAACACCATATATTTT
- | - | TRBJ2-1 | TRBV7-6 | CASSLRGDGKRVDEQFF | TGTGCCAGCAGCTTACGAGGCGACGGAAAGAGGGTTGATGAGCAGTTCTTC
- | TRBD2 | TRBJ2-2 | TRBV7-6 | CASSLPSGSGRTGELFF | TGTGCCAGCAGCTTACCTAGCGGGAGCGGGAGGACCGGGGAGCTGTTTTTT
- | - | TRBJ2-3 | TRBV30 | CAWSVEGRAQYF | TGTGCCTGGAGTGTAGAGGGAAGGGCGCAGTATTTT
- | TRBD2 | TRBJ2-5 | TRBV12-5 | CASGLAGTSGNQYF | TGTGCTAGTGGTTTGGCCGGGACTAGCGGGAACCAGTACTTC
- | - | TRBJ1-1 | TRBV6-1 | CASSERHPPLNTEAFF | TGTGCCAGCAGTGAAAGACATCCTCCTCTGAACACTGAAGCTTTCTTT
- | TRBD2 | TRBJ2-1 | TRBV29-1 | CSVGGSSGYDEQFF | TGCAGCGTTGGAGGTTCTAGCGGGTACGATGAGCAGTTCTTC